These T cell receptor beta chains were read from a single sample in a study of neoadjuvant anti-PD-1 for oral cavity cancer. The repertoire was sequenced with immunoSEQ multiplex PCR; TCRdb's copy has only in-frame clones and lacks some. The top ten clones hold about 3.1% of a sample with around 81,000 clones, roughly four fifths of them seen once. This specimen consisted of PBMCs, obtained before nivolumab (anti-PD-1) treatment. These receptors were taken from a person between 40 and 85 years old with oral cavity squamous cell carcinoma. CDR3s include the opening cysteine and the closing phenylalanine or tryptophan. A D gene is named only where the DNA matches it firmly. Clone size appears in some rows only: once, few, many, or a class for an expanded clone.

CDR3 length: 14
clone size: .
J gene: TRBJ1-4
V gene: TRBV5-1
D gene: .
CDR3 protein: CASSFTTTNEKLFF
CDR3 DNA: TGCGCCAGCAGCTTCACCACAACTAATGAAAAACTGTTTTTT

CDR3 length: 13
clone size: .
J gene: TRBJ2-7
V gene: TRBV5-1
D gene: .
CDR3 protein: CASSWGTSYEQYF
CDR3 DNA: TGCGCCAGCAGCTGGGGGACTTCCTACGAGCAGTACTTC

CDR3 length: 14
clone size: few
J gene: TRBJ2-1
V gene: TRBV19
D gene: TRBD1
CDR3 protein: CASSIGQGVDEQFF
CDR3 DNA: TGTGCCAGTAGTATTGGGCAGGGGGTCGATGAGCAGTTCTTC

CDR3 length: 15
clone size: .
J gene: TRBJ2-5
V gene: TRBV25-1
D gene: .
CDR3 protein: CASSTSGTVRETQYF
CDR3 DNA: TGTGCCAGCAGTACGTCCGGGACTGTAAGAGAGACCCAGTACTTC

CDR3 length: 13
clone size: .
J gene: TRBJ2-3
V gene: TRBV9
D gene: .
CDR3 protein: CASSVGPGDTQYF
CDR3 DNA: TGTGCCAGCAGCGTAGGGCCCGGGGATACGCAGTATTTT

CDR3 length: 14
clone size: .
J gene: TRBJ2-4
V gene: TRBV2
D gene: .
CDR3 protein: CASRGSHGENIQYF
CDR3 DNA: TGTGCCAGCAGGGGGTCCCATGGCGAAAACATTCAGTACTTC

CDR3 length: 14
clone size: .
J gene: TRBJ2-7
V gene: TRBV5-1
D gene: .
CDR3 protein: CASSFRDTSYEQYF
CDR3 DNA: TGCGCCAGCAGCTTCCGGGACACATCCTACGAGCAGTACTTC

CDR3 length: 14
clone size: .
J gene: TRBJ1-2
V gene: TRBV19
D gene: TRBD1
CDR3 protein: CASIPSGQNYGYTF
CDR3 DNA: TGTGCCAGTATCCCATCGGGACAGAACTATGGCTACACCTTC

CDR3 length: 14
clone size: .
J gene: TRBJ2-3
V gene: TRBV7-2
D gene: .
CDR3 protein: CASSLQGAIDTQYF
CDR3 DNA: TGTGCCAGCAGCTTACAAGGGGCTATAGATACGCAGTATTTT

CDR3 length: 11
clone size: .
J gene: TRBJ1-1
V gene: TRBV20-1
D gene: .
CDR3 protein: CSAIRQIEAFF
CDR3 DNA: TGCAGTGCCATAAGACAGATTGAAGCTTTCTTT

CDR3 length: 12
clone size: once
J gene: TRBJ2-1
V gene: TRBV2
D gene: .
CDR3 protein: CASRAGRNEQFF
CDR3 DNA: TGTGCCAGCAGAGCAGGCCGCAATGAGCAGTTCTTC

CDR3 length: 13
clone size: .
J gene: TRBJ1-1
V gene: TRBV6-4
D gene: .
CDR3 protein: CASSEARNTEAFF
CDR3 DNA: TGTGCCAGCAGTGAAGCACGGAACACTGAAGCTTTCTTT

CDR3 length: 12
clone size: .
J gene: TRBJ1-1
V gene: TRBV16
D gene: .
CDR3 protein: CASSQWNTEAFF
CDR3 DNA: TGTGCCAGCAGCCAATGGAACACTGAAGCTTTCTTT

CDR3 length: 14
clone size: .
J gene: TRBJ2-7
V gene: TRBV2
D gene: .
CDR3 protein: CASHHRAETYEQYF
CDR3 DNA: TGTGCCAGCCATCACCGGGCAGAAACCTACGAGCAGTACTTC

CDR3 length: 13
clone size: few
J gene: TRBJ2-1
V gene: TRBV5-1
D gene: TRBD1
CDR3 protein: CACRTGVNNEQFF
CDR3 DNA: TGCGCCTGCCGGACAGGGGTAAACAATGAGCAGTTCTTC

CDR3 length: 13
clone size: .
J gene: TRBJ1-5
V gene: TRBV19
D gene: .
CDR3 protein: CASSLQINQPQHF
CDR3 DNA: TGTGCCAGTAGTCTCCAAATAAATCAGCCCCAGCATTTT

CDR3 length: 13
clone size: .
J gene: TRBJ1-5
V gene: TRBV7-3
D gene: .
CDR3 protein: CASSLDSNQPQHF
CDR3 DNA: TGTGCCAGCAGCTTGGATAGCAATCAGCCCCAGCATTTT

CDR3 length: 14
clone size: few
J gene: TRBJ1-4
V gene: TRBV28
D gene: .
CDR3 protein: CASSPGDLDEKLFF
CDR3 DNA: TGTGCCAGCAGCCCTGGGGATTTGGATGAAAAACTGTTTTTT

CDR3 length: 15
clone size: .
J gene: TRBJ1-5
V gene: TRBV4-2
D gene: .
CDR3 protein: CASMNTRRDGEPQHF
CDR3 DNA: TGTGCCAGTATGAATACCCGACGAGACGGGGAGCCCCAGCATTTT

CDR3 length: 16
clone size: few
J gene: TRBJ2-7
V gene: TRBV6-5
D gene: .
CDR3 protein: CASSYSARPELYEQYF
CDR3 DNA: TGTGCCAGCAGTTACTCGGCAAGACCAGAGCTCTACGAGCAGTACTTC

CDR3 length: 14
clone size: .
J gene: TRBJ2-2
V gene: TRBV10-1
D gene: .
CDR3 protein: CASSDDPSAGELFF
CDR3 DNA: TGCGCCAGCAGTGACGATCCTAGCGCCGGGGAGCTGTTTTTT

CDR3 length: 12
clone size: .
J gene: TRBJ2-5
V gene: TRBV6-1
D gene: .
CDR3 protein: CASNLEVETQYF
CDR3 DNA: TGTGCCAGCAATCTAGAAGTAGAGACCCAGTACTTC

CDR3 length: 15
clone size: .
J gene: TRBJ2-5
V gene: TRBV4-2
D gene: .
CDR3 protein: CASSQAKANQETQYF
CDR3 DNA: TGTGCCAGCAGCCAAGCTAAAGCGAACCAAGAGACCCAGTACTTC

CDR3 length: 15
clone size: .
J gene: TRBJ2-7
V gene: TRBV4-2
D gene: TRBD2
CDR3 protein: CASSQGLADSYEQYF
CDR3 DNA: TGTGCCAGCAGCCAAGGCCTAGCGGACTCCTACGAGCAGTACTTC

CDR3 length: 16
clone size: .
J gene: TRBJ2-7
V gene: TRBV5-4
D gene: TRBD2
CDR3 protein: CASSVSSGSGSYEQYF
CDR3 DNA: TGTGCCAGCAGCGTTTCGAGCGGGAGTGGGTCCTACGAGCAGTACTTC

CDR3 length: 16
clone size: .
J gene: TRBJ2-5
V gene: TRBV7-9
D gene: TRBD2
CDR3 protein: CASSTSTSGREETQYF
CDR3 DNA: TGTGCCAGCAGCACAAGTACTAGCGGGAGGGAAGAGACCCAGTACTTC

CDR3 length: 15
clone size: .
J gene: TRBJ2-1
V gene: TRBV5-4
D gene: .
CDR3 protein: CASSLYGRILNEQFF
CDR3 DNA: TGTGCCAGCAGCTTGTACGGGAGAATCCTCAATGAGCAGTTCTTC

CDR3 length: 15
clone size: once
J gene: TRBJ2-3
V gene: TRBV27
D gene: .
CDR3 protein: CASSLSWTVTDTQYF
CDR3 DNA: TGTGCCAGCAGTTTAAGCTGGACAGTGACAGATACGCAGTATTTT

CDR3 length: 12
clone size: once
J gene: TRBJ1-2
V gene: TRBV30
D gene: .
CDR3 protein: CATGLGNYGYTF
CDR3 DNA: TGTGCTACAGGTTTAGGCAACTATGGCTACACCTTC

CDR3 length: 13
clone size: once
J gene: TRBJ2-1
V gene: TRBV6-6
D gene: TRBD1
CDR3 protein: CASNRDRGYEQFF
CDR3 DNA: TGTGCCAGCAACCGGGACAGGGGCTATGAGCAGTTCTTC

CDR3 length: 15
clone size: .
J gene: TRBJ1-2
V gene: TRBV7-3
D gene: TRBD1
CDR3 protein: CASSPQQGSSYGYTF
CDR3 DNA: TGTGCCAGCAGCCCCCAACAGGGGAGTAGCTATGGCTACACCTTC

CDR3 length: 17
clone size: .
J gene: TRBJ1-2
V gene: TRBV19
D gene: .
CDR3 protein: CASSIVRAEKELYGYTF
CDR3 DNA: TGTGCCAGTAGTATAGTACGGGCAGAGAAAGAACTCTATGGCTACACCTTC

CDR3 length: 14
clone size: .
J gene: TRBJ1-1
V gene: TRBV28
D gene: TRBD1
CDR3 protein: CASKPGQGNTEAFF
CDR3 DNA: TGTGCCAGCAAACCGGGACAGGGCAACACTGAAGCTTTCTTT

CDR3 length: 16
clone size: .
J gene: TRBJ1-1
V gene: TRBV9
D gene: .
CDR3 protein: CASSVGGDPLNTEAFF
CDR3 DNA: TGTGCCAGCAGCGTAGGGGGAGACCCATTGAACACTGAAGCTTTCTTT

CDR3 length: 13
clone size: .
J gene: TRBJ2-7
V gene: TRBV6-1
D gene: .
CDR3 protein: CASIPGPPGEQYF
CDR3 DNA: TGTGCCAGCATACCAGGCCCCCCGGGAGAGCAGTACTTC

CDR3 length: 13
clone size: .
J gene: TRBJ2-3
V gene: TRBV5-6
D gene: .
CDR3 protein: CASSLLEADTQYF
CDR3 DNA: TGTGCCAGCAGCTTGTTGGAGGCAGATACGCAGTATTTT

CDR3 length: 12
clone size: .
J gene: TRBJ1-1
V gene: TRBV6-5
D gene: TRBD1
CDR3 protein: CASSSRQGEAFF
CDR3 DNA: TGTGCCAGCAGTTCTCGACAGGGTGAAGCTTTCTTT

CDR3 length: 16
clone size: .
J gene: TRBJ2-7
V gene: TRBV6-5
D gene: .
CDR3 protein: CASSYSRGGSSYEQYF
CDR3 DNA: TGTGCCAGCAGTTACTCGAGGGGCGGCTCATCCTACGAGCAGTACTTC

CDR3 length: 12
clone size: few
J gene: TRBJ1-5
V gene: TRBV6-5
D gene: .
CDR3 protein: CASRDGYQPQHF
CDR3 DNA: TGTGCCAGCAGGGACGGGTATCAGCCCCAGCATTTT

CDR3 length: 17
clone size: .
J gene: TRBJ1-2
V gene: TRBV19
D gene: .
CDR3 protein: CASSFPLGQWRDDGYTF
CDR3 DNA: TGTGCCAGTAGTTTTCCCTTGGGCCAGTGGAGGGACGATGGCTACACCTTC

CDR3 length: 14
clone size: .
J gene: TRBJ2-3
V gene: TRBV5-1
D gene: .
CDR3 protein: CASLLDSSTDTQYF
CDR3 DNA: TGCGCCAGCCTCCTGGACAGCAGCACAGATACGCAGTATTTT

CDR3 length: 13
clone size: .
J gene: TRBJ2-1
V gene: TRBV11-3
D gene: .
CDR3 protein: CASSPDGRNEQFF
CDR3 DNA: TGTGCCAGCTCCCCGGACGGGAGAAATGAGCAGTTCTTC

CDR3 length: 16
clone size: .
J gene: TRBJ2-2
V gene: TRBV7-9
D gene: .
CDR3 protein: CASIMGGSPNTGELFF
CDR3 DNA: TGTGCCAGCATAATGGGGGGCAGCCCCAACACCGGGGAGCTGTTTTTT

CDR3 length: 13
clone size: .
J gene: TRBJ2-3
V gene: TRBV7-6
D gene: .
CDR3 protein: CASSLVWTDTQYF
CDR3 DNA: TGTGCCAGCAGCTTAGTATGGACAGATACGCAGTATTTT

CDR3 length: 11
clone size: .
J gene: TRBJ1-1
V gene: TRBV6-1
D gene: .
CDR3 protein: CASREVGEAFF
CDR3 DNA: TGTGCCAGCAGAGAAGTAGGGGAAGCTTTCTTT

CDR3 length: 13
clone size: .
J gene: TRBJ1-4
V gene: TRBV30
D gene: .
CDR3 protein: CAWSTPFGTKLFF
CDR3 DNA: TGTGCCTGGAGTACCCCCTTTGGTACCAAACTGTTTTTT

CDR3 length: 15
clone size: .
J gene: TRBJ1-1
V gene: TRBV6-5
D gene: .
CDR3 protein: CASSYSLIGGTEAFF
CDR3 DNA: TGTGCCAGCAGTTACTCTTTGATAGGTGGGACTGAAGCTTTCTTT

CDR3 length: 15
clone size: .
J gene: TRBJ2-5
V gene: TRBV19
D gene: .
CDR3 protein: CASSSGVGSQETQYF
CDR3 DNA: TGTGCCAGTAGTTCCGGCGTCGGGTCTCAAGAGACCCAGTACTTC

CDR3 length: 14
clone size: .
J gene: TRBJ2-3
V gene: TRBV4-1
D gene: .
CDR3 protein: CASSQGRDTDTQYF
CDR3 DNA: TGCGCCAGCAGCCAGGGCAGGGACACAGATACGCAGTATTTT

CDR3 length: 11
clone size: .
J gene: TRBJ2-1
V gene: TRBV5-4
D gene: .
CDR3 protein: CASGAHNEQFF
CDR3 DNA: TGTGCCAGTGGGGCCCACAATGAGCAGTTCTTC

CDR3 length: 12
clone size: .
J gene: TRBJ1-1
V gene: TRBV11-2
D gene: .
CDR3 protein: CASSLDRPEAFF
CDR3 DNA: TGTGCCAGCAGCTTAGATAGGCCTGAAGCTTTCTTT

CDR3 length: 14
clone size: .
J gene: TRBJ2-7
V gene: TRBV5-1
D gene: TRBD2
CDR3 protein: CASSLGLAVYEQYF
CDR3 DNA: TGCGCCAGCAGTCTAGGACTAGCAGTCTACGAGCAGTACTTC

CDR3 length: 14
clone size: .
J gene: TRBJ2-5
V gene: TRBV2
D gene: TRBD2
CDR3 protein: CASRAGTSYETQYF
CDR3 DNA: TGTGCCAGCAGGGCCGGGACTAGCTATGAGACCCAGTACTTC

CDR3 length: 15
clone size: .
J gene: TRBJ2-7
V gene: TRBV6-5
D gene: TRBD1
CDR3 protein: CASRFGDRGPYEQYF
CDR3 DNA: TGTGCCAGCAGATTCGGGGACAGGGGCCCCTACGAGCAGTACTTC